The 14 T cell receptor beta chains reported below all come from one sample, sequenced in a study of T cell repertoires in cytomegalovirus infection. From the reads, TCRdb called clonotypes with MiXCR, one entry per CDR3 protein. The repertoire holds a few hundred thousand distinct CDR3 sequences, with just under 40% as singletons. Their cognate antigens are unknown. This specimen consisted of cultured PBMCs, obtained from culture after CMV antigen stimulation. Receptor source: a human donor in good health (CMV status not recorded). Some clones in this sample may be carry-over from other donors' samples.

The chain uses TRBV20-1 and TRBJ2-1; 11 positions agree with TRBD2. The trim removed 5 bases at V and 12 bases at J, leaving 12 bases unmatched. Germline V gene lookup returns CDR1 DFQATT and CDR2 SNEGSKA (reference sequence). The CDR3 runs to 14 residues. CDR3 nucleotide sequence: TGCAGTGCTCTTACTAGCGGGAGTCGGAACGGGCAGTTCTTC. As protein: CSALTSGSRNGQFF.

This clonotype has more than one count but fewer than ten. V is TRBV7-8 and J is TRBJ2-7; maybe TRBD1 (6 bases). The CDR3 length is 14 residues. V lost 5 bases and J lost 5, with 16 bases in between. The germline V gene has CDR1 SGHVS and CDR2 FQNEAQ. This chain's CDR3 is CASSHRNRAHEQYF. For the CDR3, the DNA is TGTGCCAGCAGCCACCGGAACAGGGCCCACGAGCAGTACTTC.

The chain has TRBV7-8 and TRBJ2-2, with 11 bases lining up with TRBD2. The CDR3 runs to 17 residues. The V segment lost 2 bases and the J segment 6 bases; nucleotides outside the gene matches: 8. Germline V gives CDR1 SGHVS, CDR2 FQNEAQ. This CDR3 is CASSLHRASGRPGELFF. Here the CDR3 DNA reads TGTGCCAGCAGCTTACATCGGGCTAGCGGGAGGCCCGGGGAGCTGTTTTTT. The whole variable domain, filled in from reference TRBV7-8 and TRBJ2-2, reads GAGVSQSPRYKVAKRGQDVALRCDPISGHVSLFWYQQALGQGPEFLTYFQNEAQLDKSGLPSDRFFAERPEGSVSTLKIQRTQQEDSAVYLCASSLHRASGRPGELFFGEGSRLTVL.

The chain employs TRBV19 and TRBJ1-4, with D unclear. Germline V gene data show CDR1 as LNHDA and CDR2 as SQIVND (reference sequence). V lost 3 bases to trimming and J lost 10 bases, with 27 bases between them. This CDR3 is built from 18 residues. The CDR3 nucleotides are TGTGCCAGTAGTATCCGAGCTGCTCCCCCGGGATCACGGGGAAAACTGTTTTTT. Encoded protein: CASSIRAAPPGSRGKLFF.

The CDR3 reads CASSFTGPPGYEQFF. The CDR3 region has the DNA TGTGCCAGCAGTTTCACAGGGCCCCCAGGATATGAGCAGTTCTTC. The V call is TRBV6-1, the J call TRBJ2-1, with D maybe TRBD1 (6 bases). Trimming cost V 5 bases and J 8 bases, with 19 bases left between them. Germline V gives CDR1 MNHNS, CDR2 SASEGT. CDR3 length equals 15 residues.

The CDR3 bases are TGTGCCAGTAGTACGCCAGGGAGGGCTAACTATGGCTACACCTTC. This sequence encodes CASSTPGRANYGYTF. This rearrangement joins TRBV19 to TRBJ1-2; weak D call: TRBD1 (5 bases). Trimming stripped 4 bases from V and 0 bases from J, with 12 bases between. The CDR3 runs 15 residues. The germline gives CDR1 LNHDA, CDR2 SQIVND (reference sequence).

This sequence joins TRBV5-4 and TRBJ2-3; 7 nucleotides agree with TRBD2. CDR3 length equals 13 residues. Germline-derived CDR1 and CDR2 are SGHNT and YYREEE (reference sequence). The trim removed 1 base at V and 5 bases at J, leaving 1 base unmatched. CDR3 in amino acids: CASSLREEDTQYF. The DNA of the CDR3 is TGTGCCAGCAGCTTGCGGGAGGAAGATACGCAGTATTTT.

This clonotype was recorded a few times. The gene calls are TRBV7-7 and TRBJ2-2; 9 bases align to TRBD2. Germline V gene sequence: CDR1 SSHAT, CDR2 FNYEAQ (reference sequence). Trimming removed 0 bases from V and 6 bases from J; junction bases left unmatched: 5. The CDR3 spans 16 residues. The CDR3 nucleotides are TGTGCCAGCAGCTTAGCGCCGCGGGGGGGCCCCGGGGAGCTGTTTTTT. Its protein product is CASSLAPRGGPGELFF.

The table lists this clonotype with a few counts. V and J are TRBV19 and TRBJ2-1; a possible D gene is TRBD1 (5 bases). The CDR3 consists of 15 residues. Germline V gene lookup returns CDR1 LNHDA and CDR2 SQIVND (reference sequence). Trimming removed 6 bases at V and 0 bases at J, with 12 bases between. The chain's CDR3 is CASSQTASSYNEQFF. CDR3 nucleotide sequence: TGTGCCAGTAGCCAGACAGCGAGCTCCTACAATGAGCAGTTCTTC.

In its sample, this clonotype was seen once. The chain uses TRBV4-1 and TRBJ2-4, with D unclear. Trimming took off 6 bases at V and 3 bases at J, with 18 bases between the two ends. The CDR3 runs to 16 residues. Germline V gives CDR1 MGHRA, CDR2 YSYEKL. In DNA form, the CDR3 reads TGCGCCAGCAGACCCGTAGGTCGGTCGGGCAAAAACATTCAGTACTTC. Encoded protein: CASRPVGRSGKNIQYF.

Concerning this clonotype itself: At one boundary the junction diverges from the germline segment, which might be a read error. The J gene is TRBJ2-3, the V gene TRBV12-3 or TRBV12-4, with TRBD2 as a possible D gene (6 bases). CDR3 size: 14 residues. The CDR3 reads CASNLSGAPDTQYF. In DNA form, the CDR3 reads TGTGCCAGCAATTTATCGGGAGCCCCAGATACGCAGTATTTT.

The V call is TRBV20-1, the J call TRBJ1-2; D remains ambiguous. Germline loops: CDR1 DFQATT, CDR2 SNEGSKA (reference sequence). V lost 2 bases and J 2 bases, leaving 6 bases between the germline ends. The length of the CDR3 is 12 residues. This CDR3 reads CSARKPNYGYTF. The CDR3 DNA sequence: TGCAGTGCTAGAAAGCCCAACTATGGCTACACCTTC.

The genes are TRBV6-2 or TRBV6-3 and TRBJ2-7; maybe TRBD2 (5 bases). Germline assignment: CDR1 MNHEY and CDR2 SVGEGT. Trimming took off 5 bases at V and 5 bases at J, with 19 bases between the two ends. The CDR3 totals 15 residues. The CDR3 protein is CASSTLRGRSNEQYF. DNA for the CDR3: TGTGCCAGCAGTACATTACGGGGTCGGAGCAACGAGCAGTACTTC.

J is TRBJ2-3 and V is TRBV11-2; TRBD2 agrees at 8 bases. Germline V gene data show CDR1 as SGHAT and CDR2 as FQNNGV. The junction had 10 bases not matched to a gene; V was cut back by 5 bases and J by 3 bases. The CDR3 contains 16 residues. The CDR3 region has the DNA TGTGCCAGCAGCATGCCCCTCGGCGGGAGGACAGATACGCAGTATTTT. Protein sequence: CASSMPLGGRTDTQYF. Filled out from reference TRBV11-2 and TRBJ2-3, the complete variable domain reads EAGVAQSPRYKIIEKRQSVAFWCNPISGHATLYWYQQILGQGPKLLIQFQNNGVVDDSQLPKDRFSAERLKGVDSTLKIQPAKLEDSAVYLCASSMPLGGRTDTQYFGPGTRLTVL.